This T cell receptor (beta chain) was retrieved from a study of radiotherapy plus CTLA-4 blockade in lung cancer. Clones were sequenced by immunoSEQ multiplex PCR, and TCRdb holds only the in-frame ones, with some missing. The sample consists of tens of thousands of clones, roughly three quarters of them appearing once. With 7 bases clipped from V and 6 bases from J, the junction kept 4 bases outside the gene matches. This CDR3 is 14 amino acids long. CDR1 and CDR2 from the germline V gene are ENHRY and SYGVKD. The sample in question was peripheral blood, obtained from a patient treated with radiotherapy plus ipilimumab. The rearrangement links TRBV10-3 to TRBJ2-1; TRBD1 agrees at 12 bases. The sequence was obtained from a human donor with non-small cell lung cancer whose response to radiotherapy plus ipilimumab could not be evaluated. Some clones in this sample may be carry-over from other donors' samples. The chain's CDR3 is CAITPGQGANEQFF. CDR3 nucleotides: TGTGCCATCACTCCGGGACAGGGGGCCAATGAGCAGTTCTTC.